The clone carrying this TCR beta chain has at least ten counts. Its antigen is currently unknown. This record comes from a study of T cell repertoires in cytomegalovirus infection. Background on the study: Selection of CMV epitopes for the study included recently identified HLA-C-restricted and well-studied HLA-B-restricted ones.

One entry per CDR3 protein results from TCRdb running MiXCR on the reads. This table holds some 800,000 distinct CDR3 sequences, just under 30% found once. The CDR3 is 15 residues long. Germline CDR1 reads SGHVS; CDR2 reads FNYEAQ. The ends were cut back, 1 base at V and 0 bases at J, with 9 bases in the middle. Whole-study findings and limits: There were HLA-C-restricted CMV-specific TCR beta clonotypes dominating the ex vivo response.

The sequenced sample was cultured CD8+ T cells from PBMCs, obtained from culture after CMV antigen stimulation. The V and J genes are TRBV7-6 and TRBJ1-1; no definite D call. The receptor comes from a human donor in good health (CMV status not recorded). Some clones in this sample may be carry-over from other donors' samples. The CDR3 is CASSLEYLVNTEAFF. The CDR3 DNA is TGTGCCAGCAGCTTAGAATATCTCGTGAACACTGAAGCTTTCTTT.